These T cell receptor beta chains were read from a single sample in a study of response to subunit inactivated influenza vaccine. TCRdb re-called the RT-PCR reads with MiXCR, one entry per CDR3 protein. The data contain about 520,000 distinct CDR3 sequences, over 25% of them singletons. The starting material was CD4+ T cells sorted from PBMCs, obtained around 5 days after vaccination. These receptors were collected from a man aged 45-60 years who received an inactivated influenza vaccine. Both conserved end residues are part of each CDR3. The D gene is left open where the match is weak. The size field is filled for only some rows; it gives once, few, many or a size class.

j_call,cdr3_length,clone_size,v_call,d_call,cdr3_aa,cdr3_nt
TRBJ2-7,13,NA,TRBV7-2,NA,CASSSPLWDEQYF,TGTGCCAGCAGCTCCCCCCTGTGGGACGAGCAGTACTTC
TRBJ2-1,14,NA,TRBV7-2,TRBD2,CASSPGLGNNEQFF,TGTGCCAGCAGCCCGGGACTAGGTAACAATGAGCAGTTCTTC
TRBJ2-1,16,few,TRBV20-1,TRBD2,CSASSLAGTGFGEQFF,TGCAGTGCTAGTTCCTTAGCGGGAACCGGTTTTGGGGAGCAGTTCTTC
TRBJ2-3,14,NA,TRBV19,NA,CASSMVPGTDTQYF,TGTGCCAGTAGTATGGTACCGGGGACAGATACGCAGTATTTT
TRBJ2-1,14,NA,TRBV20-1,NA,CSASLQRVWNEQFF,TGCAGTGCTAGTTTACAAAGGGTATGGAATGAGCAGTTCTTC
TRBJ2-4,15,NA,TRBV15,NA,CATSLLGGGGNIQYF,TGTGCCACCAGTCTGCTAGGGGGCGGGGGAAACATTCAGTACTTC
TRBJ2-1,14,few,TRBV12-3/TRBV12-4,TRBD2,CASSLVPGGGNWDF,TGTGCCAGCAGTTTAGTTCCGGGCGGGGGGAATTGGGACTTC
TRBJ2-6,16,few,TRBV20-1,NA,CSARAGARSGANVLTF,TGCAGTGCTAGAGCAGGGGCCCGCTCTGGGGCCAACGTCCTGACTTTC
TRBJ2-7,16,NA,TRBV12-3/TRBV12-4,TRBD1,CASSLPRTGGVYEQYF,TGTGCCAGCAGTTTACCCCGAACAGGGGGAGTATACGAGCAGTACTTC
TRBJ2-5,14,NA,TRBV25-1,NA,CASSGGGRSETQYF,TGTGCCAGCAGTGGGGGGGGCCGATCAGAGACCCAGTACTTC
TRBJ1-1,13,many,TRBV29-1,NA,CSVVKQMNTEAFF,TGCAGCGTTGTGAAACAGATGAACACTGAAGCTTTCTTT
TRBJ1-5,14,NA,TRBV20-1,NA,CSAIDRPGDQPQHF,TGCAGTGCTATAGACAGGCCTGGGGATCAGCCCCAGCATTTT
TRBJ1-5,14,NA,TRBV7-2,NA,CASSKTFLNQPQHF,TGTGCCAGCAGCAAGACGTTTCTCAATCAGCCCCAGCATTTT
TRBJ2-7,15,few,TRBV7-2,NA,CASGTGPESSYEQYF,TGTGCCAGCGGGACTGGACCTGAGAGCTCCTACGAGCAGTACTTC
TRBJ2-2,16,many,TRBV11-2,NA,CASSLWDLGVAGELFF,TGTGCCAGCAGCTTATGGGATCTAGGGGTGGCCGGGGAGCTGTTTTTT
TRBJ2-2,15,few,TRBV5-1,NA,CASRAGTSNTGELFF,TGCGCCAGCAGGGCCGGGACGTCGAACACCGGGGAGCTGTTTTTT
TRBJ1-5,14,NA,TRBV28,NA,CASNRGAGNQPQHF,TGTGCCAGCAATCGAGGGGCAGGGAATCAGCCCCAGCATTTT
TRBJ2-3,15,NA,TRBV20-1,TRBD2,CSAQTSGGAPDTQYF,TGCAGTGCGCAAACTAGCGGGGGGGCCCCTGATACGCAGTATTTT
TRBJ2-7,16,few,TRBV7-9,NA,CASSLSEGGTGNEQYF,TGTGCCAGCAGCTTGTCAGAGGGGGGAACAGGGAACGAGCAGTACTTC
TRBJ2-7,14,many,TRBV28,NA,CASSLSGGSYEQYF,TGCGCCAGCAGCTTGTCCGGGGGTTCATACGAGCAGTACTTC
TRBJ1-1,18,NA,TRBV11-2,NA,CASSPMRGSRALGAEAFF,TGTGCCAGCAGTCCTATGAGGGGGAGTAGAGCACTCGGCGCTGAAGCTTTCTTT
TRBJ2-1,16,NA,TRBV7-9,TRBD2,CASSRGTSEAYNEQFF,TGTGCCAGCAGCCGAGGGACTAGCGAAGCCTACAATGAGCAGTTCTTC
TRBJ1-5,16,few,TRBV28,TRBD1,CASSLPGQHSNQPQHF,TGTGCCAGCAGTTTGCCGGGACAGCATAGCAATCAGCCCCAGCATTTT
TRBJ1-1,15,few,TRBV11-3,TRBD1,CASSPGGGSSTEAFF,TGTGCCAGCAGCCCAGGGGGGGGCTCGAGCACTGAAGCTTTCTTT
TRBJ2-7,13,many,TRBV6-6,NA,CASTARAFYEQYF,TGTGCCAGCACCGCCCGCGCCTTCTACGAGCAGTACTTC
TRBJ2-7,15,NA,TRBV5-1,TRBD2,CASSVGLAGAYEQYF,TGCGCCAGCAGCGTCGGGCTAGCGGGTGCCTACGAGCAGTACTTC
TRBJ1-1,13,few,TRBV29-1,NA,CSVVLRGNTEAFF,TGCAGCGTTGTCTTGAGGGGAAACACTGAAGCTTTCTTT
TRBJ2-1,15,NA,TRBV6-8,NA,CASKEKDKSWDEQFF,TGTGCCAGCAAGGAGAAGGACAAATCGTGGGATGAGCAGTTCTTC
TRBJ1-1,16,NA,TRBV20-1,TRBD1,CSAIPGQGPPNTEAFF,TGCAGTGCTATACCGGGACAGGGGCCGCCGAACACTGAAGCTTTCTTT
TRBJ2-7,13,few,TRBV7-6,TRBD1,CASSSRDRNEQYF,TGTGCCAGCAGCTCCCGGGACAGGAACGAGCAGTACTTC
TRBJ1-5,14,few,TRBV20-1,NA,CSARWGPVNQPQHF,TGCAGTGCTAGATGGGGGCCGGTGAATCAGCCCCAGCATTTT
TRBJ2-7,14,few,TRBV27,NA,CASSAERWGSEQYF,TGTGCCAGCAGTGCCGAGCGGTGGGGTAGCGAGCAGTACTTC
TRBJ2-7,18,NA,TRBV28,NA,CASSFLSDGGTSSYEQYF,TGTGCCAGCAGTTTTCTCTCCGATGGGGGAACTAGCTCCTACGAGCAGTACTTC
TRBJ2-3,18,NA,TRBV12-3/TRBV12-4,TRBD2,CASSLGRTSGSRADTQYF,TGTGCCAGCAGTTTAGGTAGGACTAGCGGGAGCCGAGCGGATACGCAGTATTTT
TRBJ2-5,11,NA,TRBV20-1,NA,CSARDYETQYF,TGCAGTGCTAGAGATTACGAGACCCAGTACTTC
TRBJ2-6,15,many,TRBV28,NA,CASSFSGSGANVLTF,TGTGCCAGCAGTTTTAGCGGCTCTGGGGCCAACGTCCTGACTTTC
TRBJ2-2,19,NA,TRBV6-5,TRBD1,CASSYSISGQGGRPGELFF,TGTGCCAGCAGTTACTCGATATCCGGACAGGGGGGAAGACCCGGGGAGCTGTTTTTT
TRBJ2-1,16,few,TRBV7-2,TRBD2,CASRGSGGTSYNEQFF,TGTGCCAGCAGGGGTAGCGGGGGGACATCCTACAATGAGCAGTTCTTC
TRBJ2-7,13,few,TRBV20-1,TRBD1,CSAQQGRRYEQYF,TGCAGTGCTCAACAGGGGCGGCGCTACGAGCAGTACTTC
TRBJ1-5,9,few,TRBV27,NA,CASGMPQHF,TGTGCCAGCGGGATGCCCCAGCATTTT
TRBJ2-3,15,NA,TRBV19,TRBD2,CASSNSGSMTDTQYF,TGTGCCAGTAGTAATAGCGGGAGTATGACAGATACGCAGTATTTT
TRBJ2-2,16,many,TRBV6-1,TRBD2,CASRTGRGGLSGELFF,TGTGCCAGCAGAACGGGTCGGGGGGGCCTATCCGGGGAGCTGTTTTTT
TRBJ2-1,13,many,TRBV7-9,TRBD2,CASSFPGGNEQFF,TGTGCCAGCAGCTTTCCGGGGGGCAATGAGCAGTTCTTC
TRBJ2-3,12,many,TRBV4-2,TRBD1,CASSQGQGTQYF,TGTGCCAGCAGCCAAGGACAGGGTACGCAGTATTTT
TRBJ2-3,14,few,TRBV7-2,NA,CASSLSSRPDTQYF,TGTGCCAGCAGCTTAAGTTCTCGTCCAGATACGCAGTATTTT
TRBJ2-7,13,few,TRBV20-1,NA,CSARSLGFYEQYF,TGCAGTGCTAGATCCCTAGGGTTCTACGAGCAGTACTTC
TRBJ2-1,13,many,TRBV5-1,NA,CASSIDRYNEQFF,TGCGCCAGCAGCATCGACAGATACAATGAGCAGTTCTTC
TRBJ2-3,14,few,TRBV3-1,TRBD1,CASRQGSSTDTQYF,TGTGCCAGCAGACAGGGGTCGAGCACAGATACGCAGTATTTT
TRBJ1-1,13,few,TRBV10-3,NA,CAIGAGLDTEAFF,TGTGCCATTGGGGCGGGCTTGGACACTGAAGCTTTCTTT
TRBJ1-6,15,NA,TRBV12-3/TRBV12-4,NA,CASSPTGGSNSPLHF,TGTGCCAGCAGTCCAACCGGAGGCAGTAATTCACCCCTCCACTTT
TRBJ2-3,14,NA,TRBV5-1,TRBD2,CASTGGLYPDTQYF,TGCGCCAGCACCGGGGGGTTGTATCCAGATACGCAGTATTTT
TRBJ1-2,15,NA,TRBV4-1,NA,CASSQGVKGNYGYTF,TGCGCCAGCAGCCAAGGGGTAAAGGGTAACTATGGCTACACCTTC
TRBJ2-3,14,NA,TRBV20-1,NA,CSASRQGGADTQYF,TGCAGTGCTAGCCGACAGGGAGGCGCAGATACGCAGTATTTT
TRBJ2-2,14,NA,TRBV5-1,TRBD1,CASSTGENTGELFF,TGCGCCAGCTCGACAGGGGAGAACACCGGGGAGCTGTTTTTT